The clone carrying this T cell receptor (beta chain) was observed many times. Its antigen is undetermined. A second roughly 6 to 11 cycle PCR used barcoded and J-beta primers. A single record per CDR3 protein comes from TCRdb applying MiXCR to the 5' RACE reads. Seen here are about 1.6 million distinct CDR3 sequences, about 31% observed once, and the top ten hold about 11%. CDR3 size: 12 residues. Germline V CDR1 and CDR2: DFQATT, SNEGSKA (reference sequence). Trimming stripped 5 bases from V and 3 bases from J, with 8 bases between. This sample is drawn from a study of blood T cells in healthy people across ages. Points from the study as a whole: Measured against age, TCR beta diversity per million T cells decreased in a roughly linear manner. Lack of knowledge of donor CMV status possibly confounded expanded clonotype changes. Long-lived and aged donors differed, with more naive CD4+ cells and higher diversity in the long-lived.

This TCR was sampled from a woman in her 30s in good health. The sequencing sample was made of blood. V gene TRBV20-1 combines with J gene TRBJ2-1; a weak D match, TRBD2 (5 bases). Here the CDR3 DNA reads TGCAGTGCTCAGCGGAGCTACAATGAGCAGTTCTTC. This translates into CSAQRSYNEQFF.